This T cell receptor beta chain was identified during a study of blood T cells in healthy people across ages. Sample-barcoded 5' priming and a J-beta primer mix drove a second PCR of 7 to 11 cycles. TCRdb itself ran the 5' RACE reads through MiXCR, one entry per CDR3 protein. The sample includes over 700,000 distinct CDR3 sequences, approximately 53% of them seen just once. As to this clonotype: No antigen is known for it.

V was trimmed by 3 bases and J by 5 bases, leaving 9 bases between them. There are 13 residues in the CDR3. Overall study findings and caveats: In long-lived donors, naive CD4+ cell counts and diversity exceeded those of aged donors.

Total RNA amounts of at least 6 micrograms were extracted per sample. The J gene is TRBJ2-3, the V gene TRBV12-3 or TRBV12-4; D is unresolved. What was sequenced was blood. The clonotype was recovered from a man aged 80 or over in good health. The chain's CDR3 is CASSLDLEDTQYF. CDR3 sequence (DNA): TGTGCCAGCAGTTTGGATCTAGAAGATACGCAGTATTTT.